What follows is one T cell receptor beta chain and its context. Data came from immunoSEQ multiplex PCR; TCRdb stores just in-frame clones and leaves some out. The sample yields approximately 190,000 clones, 65% to 85% seen once. The data stem from a study of blood T cell repertoires in COVID-19. The CDR3 loop spans 16 amino acids. Germline loops: CDR1 SEHNR, CDR2 FQNEAQ (reference sequence). V lost 2 bases and J lost 3; bases outside the gene matches: 6. The chain is built from TRBV7-9 and TRBJ1-1; 10 bases line up with TRBD1. Sequencing was carried out using PBMCs or T cells enriched from blood (not recorded which). The receptor comes from a woman younger than 45 who had been exposed to COVID-19. The CDR3 DNA sequence: TGTGCCAGCAGCTTACTGACAGGGGGCGGGGACACTGAAGCTTTCTTT. Translation: CASSLLTGGGDTEAFF.